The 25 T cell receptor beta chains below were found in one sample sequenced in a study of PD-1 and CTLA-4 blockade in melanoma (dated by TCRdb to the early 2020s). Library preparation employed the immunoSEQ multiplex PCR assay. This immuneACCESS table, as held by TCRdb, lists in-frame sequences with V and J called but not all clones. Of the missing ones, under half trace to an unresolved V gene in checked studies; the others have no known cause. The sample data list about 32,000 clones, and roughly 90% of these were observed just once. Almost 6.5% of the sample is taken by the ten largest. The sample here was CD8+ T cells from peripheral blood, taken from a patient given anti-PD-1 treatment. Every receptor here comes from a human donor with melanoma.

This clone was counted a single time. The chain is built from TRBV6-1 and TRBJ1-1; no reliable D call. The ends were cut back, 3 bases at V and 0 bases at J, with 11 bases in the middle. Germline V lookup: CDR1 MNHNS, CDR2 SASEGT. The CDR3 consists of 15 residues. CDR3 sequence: CASSDWQFMNTEAFF. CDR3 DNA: TGTGCCAGCAGTGATTGGCAGTTCATGAACACTGAAGCTTTCTTT.

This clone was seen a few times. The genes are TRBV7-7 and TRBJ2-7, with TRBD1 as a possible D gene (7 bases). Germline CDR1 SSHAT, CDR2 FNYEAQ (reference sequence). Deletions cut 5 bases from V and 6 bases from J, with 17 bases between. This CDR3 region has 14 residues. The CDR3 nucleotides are TGTGCCAGCAGCCCCCAGGCAGGGGGGAGCGAGCAGTACTTC. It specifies CASSPQAGGSEQYF.

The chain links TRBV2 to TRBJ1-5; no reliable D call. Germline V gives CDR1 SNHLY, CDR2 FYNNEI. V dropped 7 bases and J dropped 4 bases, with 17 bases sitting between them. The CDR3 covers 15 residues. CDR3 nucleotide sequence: TGTGCCAGCAATGGAATAGGGTTCGAGAATCAGCCCCAGCATTTT. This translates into CASNGIGFENQPQHF.

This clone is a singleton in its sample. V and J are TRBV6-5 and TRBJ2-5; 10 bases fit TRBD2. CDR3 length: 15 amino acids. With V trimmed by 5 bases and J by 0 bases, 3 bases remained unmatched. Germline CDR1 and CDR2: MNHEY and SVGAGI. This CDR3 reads CASSPAGGDQETQYF. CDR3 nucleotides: TGTGCCAGCAGTCCAGCGGGGGGGGACCAAGAGACCCAGTACTTC.

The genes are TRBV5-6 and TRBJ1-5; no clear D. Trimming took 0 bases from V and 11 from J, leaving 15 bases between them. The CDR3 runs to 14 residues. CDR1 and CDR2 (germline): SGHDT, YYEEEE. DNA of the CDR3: TGTGCCAGCAGCTTGGCATTTGAGGTTGGAACCCAGCATTTT. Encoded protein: CASSLAFEVGTQHF.

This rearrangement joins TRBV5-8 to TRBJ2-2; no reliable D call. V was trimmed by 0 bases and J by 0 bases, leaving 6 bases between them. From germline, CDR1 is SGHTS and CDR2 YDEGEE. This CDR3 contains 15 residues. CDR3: CASSLEPPNTGELFF. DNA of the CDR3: TGTGCCAGCAGCTTGGAACCTCCGAACACCGGGGAGCTGTTTTTT.

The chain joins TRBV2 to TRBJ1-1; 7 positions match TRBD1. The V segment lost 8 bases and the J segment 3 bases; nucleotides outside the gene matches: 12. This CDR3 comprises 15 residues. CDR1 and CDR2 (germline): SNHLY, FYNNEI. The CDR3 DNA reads TGTGCCAGCCAGAGGAGGACAGGTAAGGACACTGAAGCTTTCTTT. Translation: CASQRRTGKDTEAFF.

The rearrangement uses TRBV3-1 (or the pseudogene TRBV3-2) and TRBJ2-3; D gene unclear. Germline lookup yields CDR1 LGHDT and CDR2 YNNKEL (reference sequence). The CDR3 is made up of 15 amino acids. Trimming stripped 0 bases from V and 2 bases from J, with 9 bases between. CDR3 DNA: TGTGCCAGCAGCCAAGAATTAGCAACCACAGATACGCAGTATTTT. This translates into CASSQELATTDTQYF.

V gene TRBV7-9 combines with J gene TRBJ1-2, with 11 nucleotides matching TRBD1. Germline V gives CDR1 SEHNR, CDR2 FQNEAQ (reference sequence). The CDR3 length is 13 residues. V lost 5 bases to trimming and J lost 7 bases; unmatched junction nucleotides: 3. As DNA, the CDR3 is TGTGCCAGCAGCCGGACAGGGGGCGGTGGCTACACCTTC. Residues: CASSRTGGGGYTF.

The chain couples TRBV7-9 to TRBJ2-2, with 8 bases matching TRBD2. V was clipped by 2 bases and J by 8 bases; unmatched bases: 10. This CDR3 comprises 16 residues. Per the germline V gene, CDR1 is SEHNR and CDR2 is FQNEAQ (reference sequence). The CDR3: CASSLPRTSTRGELFF. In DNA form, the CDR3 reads TGTGCCAGCAGCTTACCCCGGACTAGCACCAGAGGGGAGCTGTTTTTT.

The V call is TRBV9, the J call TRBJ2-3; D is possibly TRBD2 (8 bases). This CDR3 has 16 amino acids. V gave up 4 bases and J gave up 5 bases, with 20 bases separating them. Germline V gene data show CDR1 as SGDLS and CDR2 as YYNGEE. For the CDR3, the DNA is TGTGCCAGCAGCCAAGCCGGGAGGGGGCCGAGAGATACGCAGTATTTT. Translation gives CASSQAGRGPRDTQYF.

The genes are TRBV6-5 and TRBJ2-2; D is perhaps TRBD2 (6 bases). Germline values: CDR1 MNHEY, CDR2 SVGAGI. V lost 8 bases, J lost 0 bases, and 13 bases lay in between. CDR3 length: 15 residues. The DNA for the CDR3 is TGTGCCAGCCAGGCGGGACCTACGAACACCGGGGAGCTGTTTTTT. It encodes CASQAGPTNTGELFF.

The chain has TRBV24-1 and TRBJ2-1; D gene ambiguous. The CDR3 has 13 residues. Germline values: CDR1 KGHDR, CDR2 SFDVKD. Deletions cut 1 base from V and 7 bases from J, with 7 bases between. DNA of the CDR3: TGTGCCACCAGTGATTTAACCCCTAATGAGCAGTTCTTC. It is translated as CATSDLTPNEQFF.

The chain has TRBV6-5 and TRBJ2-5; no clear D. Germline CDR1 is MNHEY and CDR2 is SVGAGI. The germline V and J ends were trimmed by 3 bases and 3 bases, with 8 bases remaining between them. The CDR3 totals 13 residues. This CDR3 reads CASSYREKETQYF. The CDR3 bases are TGTGCCAGCAGTTATAGAGAAAAAGAGACCCAGTACTTC.

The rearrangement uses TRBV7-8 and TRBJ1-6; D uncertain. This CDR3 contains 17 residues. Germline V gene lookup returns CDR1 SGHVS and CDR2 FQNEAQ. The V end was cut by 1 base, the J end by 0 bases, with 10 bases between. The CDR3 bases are TGTGCCAGCAGCTTAGAGGTCGTGAGCTCCTATAATTCACCCCTCCACTTT. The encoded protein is CASSLEVVSSYNSPLHF.

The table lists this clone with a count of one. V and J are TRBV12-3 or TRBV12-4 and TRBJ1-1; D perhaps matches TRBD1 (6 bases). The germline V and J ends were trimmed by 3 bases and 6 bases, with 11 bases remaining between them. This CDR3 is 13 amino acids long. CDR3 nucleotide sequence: TGTGCCAGCAGTTTTAGGGGGGGGCCTGAAGCTTTCTTT. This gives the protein CASSFRGGPEAFF.

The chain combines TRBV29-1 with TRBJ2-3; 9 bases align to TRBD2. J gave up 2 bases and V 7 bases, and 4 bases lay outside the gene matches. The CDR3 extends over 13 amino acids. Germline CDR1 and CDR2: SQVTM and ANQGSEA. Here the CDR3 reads CSAERGATDTQYF. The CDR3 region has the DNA TGCAGCGCAGAGCGGGGGGCCACAGATACGCAGTATTTT.

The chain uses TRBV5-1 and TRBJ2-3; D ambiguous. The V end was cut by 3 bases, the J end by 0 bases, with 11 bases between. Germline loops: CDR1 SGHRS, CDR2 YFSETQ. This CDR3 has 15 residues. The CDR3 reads CASSWRSVSTDTQYF. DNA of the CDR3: TGCGCCAGCAGCTGGAGAAGTGTCAGCACAGATACGCAGTATTTT. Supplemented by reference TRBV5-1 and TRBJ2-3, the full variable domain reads KAGVTQTPRYLIKTRGQQVTLSCSPISGHRSVSWYQQTPGQGLQFLFEYFSETQRNKGNFPGRFSGRQFSNSRSEMNVSTLELGDSALYLCASSWRSVSTDTQYFGPGTRLTVL.

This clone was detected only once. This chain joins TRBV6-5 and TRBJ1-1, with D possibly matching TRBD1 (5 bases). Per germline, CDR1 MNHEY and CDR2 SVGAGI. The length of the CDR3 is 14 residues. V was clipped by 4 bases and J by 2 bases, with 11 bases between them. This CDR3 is CASSSGLGNTEAFF. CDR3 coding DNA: TGTGCCAGCAGTTCGGGACTGGGAAACACTGAAGCTTTCTTT.

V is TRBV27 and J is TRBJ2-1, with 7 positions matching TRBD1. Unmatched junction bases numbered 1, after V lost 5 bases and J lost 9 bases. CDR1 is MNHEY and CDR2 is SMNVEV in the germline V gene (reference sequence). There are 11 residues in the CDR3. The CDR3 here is CASSAGGEQFF. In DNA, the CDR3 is TGTGCCAGCAGTGCAGGGGGTGAGCAGTTCTTC.

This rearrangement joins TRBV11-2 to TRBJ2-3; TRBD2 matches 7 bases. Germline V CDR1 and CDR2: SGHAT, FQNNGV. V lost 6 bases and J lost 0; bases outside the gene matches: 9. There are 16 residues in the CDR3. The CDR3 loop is CASRTPSGTSTDTQYF. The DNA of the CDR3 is TGTGCCAGCAGGACCCCTAGCGGTACTAGCACAGATACGCAGTATTTT.

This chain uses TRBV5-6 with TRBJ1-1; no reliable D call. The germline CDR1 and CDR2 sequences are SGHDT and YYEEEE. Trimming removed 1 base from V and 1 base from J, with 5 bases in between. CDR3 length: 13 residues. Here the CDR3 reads CASSLSANTEAFF. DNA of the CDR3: TGTGCCAGCAGCTTGTCGGCGAACACTGAAGCTTTCTTT.

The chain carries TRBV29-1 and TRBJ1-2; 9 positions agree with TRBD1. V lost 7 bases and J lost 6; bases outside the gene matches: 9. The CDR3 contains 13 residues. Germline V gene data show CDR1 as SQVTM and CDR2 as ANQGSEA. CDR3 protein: CSAPPGQGDGYTF. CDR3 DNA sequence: TGCAGCGCTCCCCCGGGACAGGGAGATGGCTACACCTTC.

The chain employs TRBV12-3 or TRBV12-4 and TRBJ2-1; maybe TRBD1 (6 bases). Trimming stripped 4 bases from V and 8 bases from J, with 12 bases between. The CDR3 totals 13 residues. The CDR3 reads CASSSRQADEQFF. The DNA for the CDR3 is TGTGCCAGCAGTTCCCGACAGGCCGATGAGCAGTTCTTC.

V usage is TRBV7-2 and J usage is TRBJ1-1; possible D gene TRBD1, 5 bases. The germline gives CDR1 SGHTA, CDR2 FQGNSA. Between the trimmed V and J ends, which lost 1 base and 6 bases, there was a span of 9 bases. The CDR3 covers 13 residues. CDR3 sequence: CASSLDSGPEAFF. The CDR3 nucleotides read TGTGCCAGCAGCTTAGATTCAGGGCCTGAAGCTTTCTTT.